One sample yielded the 19 T cell receptor beta chains listed below, sequenced in a study of blood T cells in healthy people across ages. The use of a sample-barcoded 5' primer and a J-beta primer mix characterized a second PCR of about 7 to 12 cycles. TCRdb redid the calling of the 5' RACE reads with MiXCR, one entry per CDR3 protein. Of some 1,800,000 distinct CDR3 sequences listed, roughly two fifths were seen once; the top ten hold 23%. What was sequenced was blood. All receptors come from a human donor in good health.

The genes are TRBV4-1 and TRBJ2-1; D not certain. In germline, CDR1 is MGHRA, CDR2 YSYEKL. The CDR3 runs to 14 residues. Trimming stripped 0 bases from V and 13 bases from J, with 16 bases between. The CDR3 here is CASSQDYSEETQFF. Here the CDR3 DNA reads TGCGCCAGCAGCCAAGATTACTCAGAAGAGACCCAGTTCTTC.

This chain links TRBV7-8 with TRBJ2-5; D not certain. From germline, CDR1 is SGHVS and CDR2 FQNEAQ. The CDR3 contains 16 residues. V was cut by 1 base and J by 1 base, with 13 bases left in between. This CDR3 is CASSLDPGPVQETQYF. For the CDR3, the DNA is TGTGCCAGCAGCTTAGATCCAGGACCCGTCCAAGAGACCCAGTACTTC.

The V and J genes are TRBV7-2 and TRBJ2-1; D tentatively fits TRBD1 or TRBD2 (5 bases each). V lost 2 bases and J 6 bases, leaving 11 bases between the germline ends. Germline V gives CDR1 SGHTA, CDR2 FQGNSA. This CDR3 contains 14 residues. The CDR3 coding sequence is TGTGCCAGCAGCTTATTAAGGGGAGCCAATGAGCAGTTCTTC. It specifies CASSLLRGANEQFF.

The chain is built from TRBV4-3 and TRBJ2-5, with D possibly being TRBD2 (5 bases). Germline loops: CDR1 LGHNA, CDR2 YSLEER. This CDR3 spans 14 amino acids. Trimming pared 1 base from V and 5 bases from J, leaving 11 bases between. CDR3: CASSQALVGETQYF. DNA for the CDR3: TGCGCCAGCAGCCAAGCACTAGTCGGGGAGACCCAGTACTTC.

This clonotype was recorded only once. The V call is TRBV4-3, the J call TRBJ2-1; TRBD1 agrees at 9 bases. The ends lost 4 bases at V and 6 bases at J; junction bases unmatched: 13. Germline CDR1 reads LGHNA; CDR2 reads YSLEER. The CDR3 consists of 17 residues. Written as DNA, the CDR3 is TGCGCCAGCAGCCCCGGGTTTAGGACAGGGGCCGTCAATGAGCAGTTCTTC. Translated, it gives CASSPGFRTGAVNEQFF.

The chain has TRBV20-1 and TRBJ2-2; no firm D call. The V end was cut by 2 bases, the J end by 0 bases, with 13 bases between. There are 16 residues in the CDR3. In germline, CDR1 is DFQATT, CDR2 SNEGSKA (reference sequence). The CDR3: CSARKVVGSNTGELFF. CDR3 sequence (DNA): TGCAGTGCTAGAAAGGTGGTGGGTTCGAACACCGGGGAGCTGTTTTTT.

This chain joins TRBV4-2 and TRBJ2-5, with D perhaps TRBD2 (6 bases). The germline gives CDR1 LGHNA, CDR2 YNFKEQ. The CDR3 has 14 residues. V lost 1 base and J 2 bases, leaving 8 bases between the germline ends. The CDR3 DNA reads TGTGCCAGCAGCCAAGGACTAGTTCAAGAGACCCAGTACTTC. The encoded protein is CASSQGLVQETQYF.

In this sample, this clonotype turned up a few times. V is TRBV27 and J is TRBJ1-5, with 9 bases aligning to TRBD1. This CDR3 has 16 amino acids. The V gene end was trimmed by 5 bases and the J gene end by 2 bases; junction bases not matched to a gene: 7. Germline V gene sequence: CDR1 MNHEY, CDR2 SMNVEV (reference sequence). CDR3 sequence (DNA): TGTGCCAGCAGTCGGACAGGGGCCGGAGGCAATCAGCCCCAGCATTTT. It specifies CASSRTGAGGNQPQHF.

This chain joins TRBV7-2 and TRBJ2-1; maybe TRBD1 (5 bases). The ends were cut back, 1 base at V and 7 bases at J, with 14 bases in the middle. CDR1 is SGHTA and CDR2 is FQGNSA in the germline V gene. The CDR3 runs 15 residues. The CDR3 protein is CASSLDSRGENEQFF. The CDR3 DNA reads as TGTGCCAGCAGCTTAGATAGTAGGGGCGAAAATGAGCAGTTCTTC.

This clonotype was counted a few times. The V call is TRBV19, the J call TRBJ1-2; 10 bases map to TRBD1. CDR3 size: 15 residues. V lost 4 bases and J lost 7; bases outside the gene matches: 9. CDR1 is LNHDA and CDR2 is SQIVND in the germline V gene (reference sequence). The CDR3 DNA follows: TGTGCCAGTAGTAACGACAGGGGGCTGTCGATTGGCTACACCTTC. It codes for CASSNDRGLSIGYTF.

With regard to this clonotype: Germline is not matched at one junction end, which may reflect a read error. Written as DNA, the CDR3 is TGTGCTAGCAGCTTACAGCTAGATCAAGAGACCCAGTACTTC. Translating it yields CASSLQLDQETQYF. The V call is TRBV7-7, the J call TRBJ2-5; no clear D gene. Germline CDR1 SSHAT, CDR2 FNYEAQ (reference sequence). CDR3 length: 14 amino acids.

The chain is built from TRBV5-1 and TRBJ2-7; possibly TRBD1 for D (6 bases). Deletions cut 6 bases from V and 3 bases from J, with 19 bases between. The CDR3 totals 15 residues. The V gene's germline CDR1 is SGHRS and CDR2 YFSETQ. The CDR3 loop is CASTQLQGQVYEQYF. Here the CDR3 DNA reads TGCGCCAGCACCCAATTACAGGGACAAGTCTACGAGCAGTACTTC. The entire variable domain, with the rest obtained from reference TRBV5-1 and TRBJ2-7, is as follows: KAGVTQTPRYLIKTRGQQVTLSCSPISGHRSVSWYQQTPGQGLQFLFEYFSETQRNKGNFPGRFSGRQFSNSRSEMNVSTLELGDSALYLCASTQLQGQVYEQYFGPGTRLTVT.

This sequence joins TRBV6-5 and TRBJ1-5; 9 bases are shared with TRBD1. This CDR3 comprises 15 residues. The V and J ends lost 4 bases and 6 bases, in that order; junction bases with no gene match: 7. The germline V gene encodes CDR1 MNHEY and CDR2 SVGAGI. CDR3 in amino acids: CASSSFGTGIQPQHF. In DNA, the CDR3 is TGTGCCAGCAGTTCTTTCGGGACAGGGATTCAGCCCCAGCATTTT.

This clonotype was seen just once. The chain links TRBV7-2 to TRBJ2-3; 11 positions agree with TRBD2. Per germline, CDR1 SGHTA and CDR2 FQGNSA. V trimming: 5 bases; J trimming: 2 bases; junction bases outside the gene matches: 9. The CDR3 runs to 17 residues. The CDR3, as DNA: TGTGCCAGCAGCCTTCCGATAGCGGGGGGGGCCACAGATACGCAGTATTTT. Translation gives CASSLPIAGGATDTQYF.

This clonotype occurred a few times. This CDR3 reads CATSLWEGYGYTF. The CDR3 DNA is TGTGCCACCAGTCTTTGGGAAGGGTATGGCTACACCTTC. This chain joins TRBV24-1 and TRBJ1-2, with no clear D. This CDR3 contains 13 residues. Germline CDR1 KGHDR, CDR2 SFDVKD. Trimming removed 6 bases from V and 5 bases from J, with 12 bases in between.

This chain uses TRBV6-5 with TRBJ1-2; 7 bases align to TRBD1. CDR3 length equals 15 residues. J was trimmed by 8 bases and V by 1 base; bases with no gene match: 10. The germline V gene has CDR1 MNHEY and CDR2 SVGAGI. The CDR3 DNA sequence: TGTGCCAGCAGTTACTGGACAGGTCGAGGGGACGGCTACACCTTC. It translates to CASSYWTGRGDGYTF.

This sequence joins TRBV12-3 or TRBV12-4 and TRBJ2-5; the match to TRBD2 covers 10 bases. CDR3 size: 18 residues. Trimming cost V 4 bases and J 0 bases; bases outside gene matches: 11. The CDR3 coding sequence is TGTGCCAGCAGTTCCCAAACTAGCGGGGCGATGTACCAAGAGACCCAGTACTTC. Translating gives CASSSQTSGAMYQETQYF.

As to this clonotype: This may arise from a read error, as a much more abundant clone is one base away. This chain connects TRBV29-1 to TRBJ2-3, with a weak D call TRBD2 (6 bases). Germline V gene lookup returns CDR1 SQVTM and CDR2 ANQGSEA. This CDR3 comprises 15 residues. Written as DNA, the CDR3 is TGCAGCGCTGAAGGTCCGCGGGGTGAATTAGATACGCAGTATTTT. Translating gives CSAEGPRGELDTQYF.

This clonotype was found once. The CDR3 end shows no conserved phenylalanine or tryptophan, and so a read error is likely. Because the CDR3's place on the DNA is in doubt, the DNA is left out and the CDR3 is given as listed by TCRdb. V is TRBV2 and J is TRBJ1-2. Per germline, CDR1 SNHLY and CDR2 FYNNEI. The CDR3 comprises 13 residues, both ends counted. CDR3 amino acids: CASSEEWMSPTRL.